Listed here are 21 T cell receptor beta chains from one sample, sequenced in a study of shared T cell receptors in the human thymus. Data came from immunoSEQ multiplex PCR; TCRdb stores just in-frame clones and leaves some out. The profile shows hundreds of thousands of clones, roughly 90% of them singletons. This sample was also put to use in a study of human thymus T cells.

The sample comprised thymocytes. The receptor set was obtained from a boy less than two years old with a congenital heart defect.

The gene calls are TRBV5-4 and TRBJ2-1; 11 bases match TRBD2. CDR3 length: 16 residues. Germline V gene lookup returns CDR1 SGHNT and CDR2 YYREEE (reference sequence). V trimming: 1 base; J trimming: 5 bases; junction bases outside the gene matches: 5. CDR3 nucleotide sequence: TGTGCCAGCAGCTTGCCCCTAGCGGGAGGCCACAATGAGCAGTTCTTC. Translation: CASSLPLAGGHNEQFF.

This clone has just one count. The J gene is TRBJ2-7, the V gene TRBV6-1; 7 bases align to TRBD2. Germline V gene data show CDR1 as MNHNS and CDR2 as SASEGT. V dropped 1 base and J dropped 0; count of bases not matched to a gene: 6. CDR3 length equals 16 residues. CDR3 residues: CASSEGREGSSYEQYF. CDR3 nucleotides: TGTGCCAGCAGTGAAGGTAGGGAGGGGAGCTCCTACGAGCAGTACTTC.

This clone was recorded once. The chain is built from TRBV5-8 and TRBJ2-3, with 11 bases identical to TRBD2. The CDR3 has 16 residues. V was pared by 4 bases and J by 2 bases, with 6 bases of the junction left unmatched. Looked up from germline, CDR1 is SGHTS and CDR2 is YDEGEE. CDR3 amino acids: CASSRTSGSTTDTQYF. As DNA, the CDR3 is TGTGCCAGCAGCAGAACTAGCGGGAGTACCACAGATACGCAGTATTTT.

The CDR3 DNA follows: TGTGCCAGCAGCCCCGGACTAGCGGAACCCACACAAGAGACCCAGTACTTC. Its translation is CASSPGLAEPTQETQYF. The chain couples TRBV9 to TRBJ2-5; 10 bases are a match to TRBD2. Unmatched junction bases numbered 11, after V lost 4 bases and J lost 2 bases. Germline CDR1 SGDLS, CDR2 YYNGEE. CDR3 size: 17 residues.

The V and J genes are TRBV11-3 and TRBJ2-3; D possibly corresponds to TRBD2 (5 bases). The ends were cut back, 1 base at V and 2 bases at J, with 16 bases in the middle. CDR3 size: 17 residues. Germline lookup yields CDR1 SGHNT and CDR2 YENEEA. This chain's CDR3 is CASSLGTHETPTDTQYF. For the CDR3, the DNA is TGTGCCAGCAGCTTAGGGACTCACGAGACCCCCACAGATACGCAGTATTTT.

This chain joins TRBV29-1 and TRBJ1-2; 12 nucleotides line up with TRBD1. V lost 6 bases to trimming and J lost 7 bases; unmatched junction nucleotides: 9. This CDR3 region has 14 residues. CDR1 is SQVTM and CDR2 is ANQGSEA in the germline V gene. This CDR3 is CSVRDRGQRSGYTF. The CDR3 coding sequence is TGCAGCGTGAGGGACAGGGGGCAAAGGTCTGGCTACACCTTC.

The CDR3 region is CASSLLKSSGRAEDEQFF. The DNA of the CDR3 is TGCGCCAGCAGCCTCCTAAAGAGTAGCGGGAGGGCCGAAGATGAGCAGTTCTTC. The chain links TRBV4-1 to TRBJ2-1; 11 positions agree with TRBD2. Germline assignment: CDR1 MGHRA and CDR2 YSYEKL. V shed 4 bases, J shed 8 bases, and the junction held 16 bases outside the gene matches. The CDR3 spans 18 residues.

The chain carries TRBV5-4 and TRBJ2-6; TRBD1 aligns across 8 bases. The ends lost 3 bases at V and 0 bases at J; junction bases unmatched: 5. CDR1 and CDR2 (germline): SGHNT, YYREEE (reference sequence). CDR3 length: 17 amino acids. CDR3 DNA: TGTGCCAGCAGCTCGGACAGGGCCAACTCTGGGGCCAACGTCCTGACTTTC. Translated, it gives CASSSDRANSGANVLTF.

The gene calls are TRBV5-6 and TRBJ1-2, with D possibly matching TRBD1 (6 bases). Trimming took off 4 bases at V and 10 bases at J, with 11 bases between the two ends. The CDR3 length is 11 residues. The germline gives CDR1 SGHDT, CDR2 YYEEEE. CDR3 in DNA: TGTGCCAGCAGCCACGGACAGATCTACACCTTC. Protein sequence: CASSHGQIYTF.

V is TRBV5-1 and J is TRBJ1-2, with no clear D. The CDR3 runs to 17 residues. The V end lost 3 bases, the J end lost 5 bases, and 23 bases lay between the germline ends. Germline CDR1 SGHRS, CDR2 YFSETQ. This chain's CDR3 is CASSSPLGEGWNYGYTF. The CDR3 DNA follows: TGCGCCAGCAGCTCCCCCCTAGGAGAGGGATGGAATTATGGCTACACCTTC.

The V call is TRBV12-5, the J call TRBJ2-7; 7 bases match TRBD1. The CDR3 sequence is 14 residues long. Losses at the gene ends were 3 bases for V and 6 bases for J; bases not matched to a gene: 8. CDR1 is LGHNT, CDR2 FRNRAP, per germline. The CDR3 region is CASGFGQGVGEQYF. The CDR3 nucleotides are TGTGCTAGTGGTTTCGGGCAGGGGGTGGGCGAGCAGTACTTC.

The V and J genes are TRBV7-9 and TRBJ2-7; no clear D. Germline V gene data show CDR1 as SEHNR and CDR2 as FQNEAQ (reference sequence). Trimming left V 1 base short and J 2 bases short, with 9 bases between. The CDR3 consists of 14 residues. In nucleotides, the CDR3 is TGTGCCAGCAGCTTAGTGGAGCAGCCCTACGAGCAGTACTTC. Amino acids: CASSLVEQPYEQYF.

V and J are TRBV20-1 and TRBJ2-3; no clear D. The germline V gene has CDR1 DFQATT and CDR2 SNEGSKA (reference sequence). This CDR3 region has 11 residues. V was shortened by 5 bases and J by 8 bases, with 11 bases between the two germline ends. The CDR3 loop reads CSAVWHVTQYF. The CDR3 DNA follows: TGCAGTGCTGTTTGGCATGTTACGCAGTATTTT.

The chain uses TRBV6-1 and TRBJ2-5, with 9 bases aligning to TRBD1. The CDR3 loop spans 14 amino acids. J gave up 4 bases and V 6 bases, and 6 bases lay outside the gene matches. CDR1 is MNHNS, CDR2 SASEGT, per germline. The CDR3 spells CASRNRGRGETQYF. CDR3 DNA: TGTGCCAGCAGAAACAGGGGGCGAGGAGAGACCCAGTACTTC.

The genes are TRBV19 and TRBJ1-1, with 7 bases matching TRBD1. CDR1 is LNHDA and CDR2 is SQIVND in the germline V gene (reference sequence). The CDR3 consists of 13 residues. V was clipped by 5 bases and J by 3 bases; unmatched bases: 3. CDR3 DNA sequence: TGTGCCAGTAGTGGGGACAGACACACTGAAGCTTTCTTT. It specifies CASSGDRHTEAFF.

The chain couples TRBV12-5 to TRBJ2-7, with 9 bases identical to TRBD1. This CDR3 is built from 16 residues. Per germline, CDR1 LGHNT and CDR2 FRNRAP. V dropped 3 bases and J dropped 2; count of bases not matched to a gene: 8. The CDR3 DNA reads TGTGCTAGTGGTTTAGGGACAGGGCTGAGGACCTACGAGCAGTACTTC. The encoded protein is CASGLGTGLRTYEQYF.

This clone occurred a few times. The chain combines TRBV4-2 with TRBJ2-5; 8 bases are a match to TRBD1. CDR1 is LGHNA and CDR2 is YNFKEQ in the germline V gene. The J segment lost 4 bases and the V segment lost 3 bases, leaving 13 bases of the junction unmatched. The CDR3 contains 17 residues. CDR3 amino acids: CASSHLTGARGRETQYF. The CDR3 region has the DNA TGTGCCAGCAGCCACCTGACAGGGGCCCGCGGCCGAGAGACCCAGTACTTC.

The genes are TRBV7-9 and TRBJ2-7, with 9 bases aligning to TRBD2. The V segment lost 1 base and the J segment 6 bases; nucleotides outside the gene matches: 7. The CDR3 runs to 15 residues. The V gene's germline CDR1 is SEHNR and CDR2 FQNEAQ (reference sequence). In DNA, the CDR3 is TGTGCCAGCAGCTTAGAGTTTGCGGGGGGGGCCGAGCAGTACTTC. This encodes CASSLEFAGGAEQYF.

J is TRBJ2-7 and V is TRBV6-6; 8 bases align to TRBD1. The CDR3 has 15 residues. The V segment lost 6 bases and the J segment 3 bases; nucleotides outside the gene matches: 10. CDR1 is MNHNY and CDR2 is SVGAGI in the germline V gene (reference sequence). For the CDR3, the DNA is TGTGCCAGCAGAGCCCAGACAGGGGCTCTCTACGAGCAGTACTTC. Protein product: CASRAQTGALYEQYF.

CDR3 coding DNA: TGCGCCAGCAGCTTGTTCGGACAGGTGAACACTGAAGCTTTCTTT. It yields the protein CASSLFGQVNTEAFF. This chain connects TRBV5-1 to TRBJ1-1; 7 bases are shared with TRBD1. CDR3 length equals 15 residues. The ends lost 1 base at V and 0 bases at J; junction bases unmatched: 3. The germline CDR1 and CDR2 sequences are SGHRS and YFSETQ.

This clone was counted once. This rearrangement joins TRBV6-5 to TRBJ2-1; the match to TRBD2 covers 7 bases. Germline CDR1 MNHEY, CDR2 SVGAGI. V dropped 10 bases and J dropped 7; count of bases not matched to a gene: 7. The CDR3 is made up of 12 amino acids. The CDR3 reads CATWGGENEQFF. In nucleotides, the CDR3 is TGTGCCACCTGGGGGGGAGAGAATGAGCAGTTCTTC.